These 24 T cell receptor beta chains came from one sample sequenced in a study of CD8 T cells in ankylosing spondylitis. TCRdb re-called the 5' RACE reads with MiXCR, one entry per CDR3 protein. Of roughly 250,000 distinct CDR3 sequences listed, 8% to 11% are singletons. The sequenced sample was blood, either unsorted or a sorted T cell fraction (not recorded which). Receptor source: a male donor with ankylosing spondylitis or in good health (not recorded which).

A note on this clonotype: This may come from a read error, since a much larger clone is one base off. The CDR3 protein is CASSHDSGPYNEQFF. The CDR3 nucleotides are TGTGCCAGCAGCCACGACAGCGGCCCCTACAATGAGCAGTTCTTC. This chain joins TRBV4-2 and TRBJ2-1; D tentatively fits TRBD1 or TRBD2 (5 bases each). CDR1 LGHNA and CDR2 YNFKEQ come from the germline V gene. Trimming stripped 3 bases from V and 2 bases from J, with 11 bases between. This CDR3 region has 15 residues.

At least ten counts were recorded for this clonotype. V usage is TRBV20-1 and J usage is TRBJ2-4; the D gene is possibly TRBD2 (5 bases). The V gene lost 5 bases and the J gene lost 8 bases, with 28 bases spanning the gap. The CDR3 is 17 residues long. Germline CDR1 reads DFQATT; CDR2 reads SNEGSKA (reference sequence). CDR3 sequence: CSAGPGGRSVPQDIQYF. DNA for the CDR3: TGCAGTGCTGGCCCCGGAGGACGTAGCGTCCCCCAGGACATTCAGTACTTC.

In its sample, this clonotype was seen many times. This chain connects TRBV6-5 to TRBJ2-4; either TRBD1 or TRBD2 may supply D (5 bases each). V was shortened by 4 bases and J by 3 bases, with 10 bases between the two germline ends. Germline V CDR1 and CDR2: MNHEY, SVGAGI. The CDR3 extends over 14 amino acids. DNA of the CDR3: TGTGCCAGCAGTTTCCGGGACGGCAAAAACATTCAGTACTTC. This translates into CASSFRDGKNIQYF.

In its sample, this clonotype was seen many times. The rearrangement joins TRBV7-9 to TRBJ1-2; D possibly corresponds to TRBD1 (6 bases). V was shortened by 6 bases and J by 8 bases, with 16 bases between the two germline ends. The germline gives CDR1 SEHNR, CDR2 FQNEAQ (reference sequence). The CDR3 runs 13 residues. CDR3 nucleotide sequence: TGTGCCAGCAGTACCGAGGGGGGTCGCGGCTACACCTTC. Translated, it gives CASSTEGGRGYTF.

This clonotype appeared many times. This chain links TRBV6-2 or TRBV6-3 with TRBJ2-7; D might be TRBD1 (5 bases). This CDR3 comprises 15 residues. Trimming took 8 bases from V and 3 from J, leaving 20 bases between them. Germline assignment: CDR1 MNHEY and CDR2 SVGEGT. The CDR3 protein is CASRLRSQGNYEQYF. For the CDR3, the DNA is TGTGCCAGCCGATTGAGATCCCAGGGAAACTACGAGCAGTACTTC.

This clonotype was seen many times. The V gene is TRBV6-4, the J gene TRBJ1-1, with 12 nucleotides matching TRBD1. Germline trimming cut 6 bases from V and 1 base from J; bases unmatched to any gene: 0. Germline assignment: CDR1 MRHNA and CDR2 SNTAGT. The CDR3 consists of 14 residues. CDR3 bases: TGTGCCAGCAGGGGACAGGGGGCGAACACTGAAGCTTTCTTT. Translation gives CASRGQGANTEAFF.

This clonotype was counted at least ten times. V and J are TRBV10-3 and TRBJ1-1; 8 positions agree with TRBD1. V dropped 2 bases and J dropped 2; count of bases not matched to a gene: 4. In germline, CDR1 is ENHRY, CDR2 SYGVKD. The CDR3 is 15 amino acids. CDR3 residues: CAISEVTGANTEAFF. CDR3 nucleotides: TGTGCCATCAGTGAGGTGACAGGGGCTAACACTGAAGCTTTCTTT.

This clonotype has ten or more counts. V and J are TRBV5-6 and TRBJ2-1; 15 nucleotides match TRBD2. The V gene end was trimmed by 4 bases and the J gene end by 5 bases; junction bases not matched to a gene: 16. CDR3 size: 20 residues. Germline V gives CDR1 SGHDT, CDR2 YYEEEE. The CDR3 here is CASSATLGLAGGALNNEQFF. The CDR3 nucleotides read TGTGCCAGCAGCGCAACACTGGGACTAGCGGGGGGAGCCTTGAACAATGAGCAGTTCTTC.

This clonotype was detected ten times or more. This CDR3 reads CASSPPISGGRTEAFF. For the CDR3, the DNA is TGTGCCAGCTCACCACCCATCTCAGGGGGGCGGACTGAAGCTTTCTTT. The genes are TRBV18 and TRBJ1-1; 7 bases fit TRBD1. Germline lookup yields CDR1 KGHSH and CDR2 LQKENI. The CDR3 contains 16 residues. Trimming cost V 0 bases and J 5 bases; bases outside gene matches: 9.

The sample holds a few counts of this clonotype. The chain employs TRBV20-1 and TRBJ2-3; D might be TRBD1 or TRBD2, each matching 5 bases. Germline V gene sequence: CDR1 DFQATT, CDR2 SNEGSKA (reference sequence). The V end was cut by 7 bases, the J end by 4 bases, with 15 bases between. This CDR3 has 13 amino acids. The CDR3 DNA sequence: TGCAGTGAGGCGCCTGTGGGGGCAGATACGCAGTATTTT. Translating it yields CSEAPVGADTQYF.

This clonotype occurred a few times. This may be a read error: a much more frequent sequence differs by one nucleotide. The chain joins TRBV5-1 to TRBJ1-2; the D is unclear. CDR1 and CDR2 (germline): SGHRS, YFSETQ. CDR3 length: 13 amino acids. V lost 0 bases to trimming and J lost 4 bases, with 7 bases between them. CDR3 sequence (DNA): TGCGCCAGCAGCTTGGAAAGGGCCTATGGCTACACCTTC. Amino acid sequence: CASSLERAYGYTF.

At least ten counts were recorded for this clonotype. The V and J genes are TRBV29-1 and TRBJ1-2, with D uncertain. Trimming cost V 3 bases and J 1 base, with 15 bases left between them. The V gene's germline CDR1 is SQVTM and CDR2 ANQGSEA. The CDR3 is made up of 15 amino acids. CDR3 region: CSVDRQGDHNYGYTF. The CDR3 DNA reads TGCAGCGTTGACCGACAAGGAGACCATAACTATGGCTACACCTTC. Using reference TRBV29-1 and TRBJ1-2 for the parts outside the CDR3, the full variable domain is SAVISQKPSRDICQRGTSLTIQCQVDSQVTMMFWYRQQPGQSLTLIATANQGSEATYESGFVIDKFPISRPNLTFSTLTVSNMSPEDSSIYLCSVDRQGDHNYGYTFGSGTRLTVV.

This clonotype was detected ten times or more. The chain recombines TRBV6-5 with TRBJ2-3; D is unresolved. CDR1 and CDR2 from the germline V gene are MNHEY and SVGAGI. CDR3 length: 14 residues. V was pared by 0 bases and J by 7 bases, with 11 bases between. In DNA, the CDR3 is TGTGCCAGCAGTTACTCGGGTCTCCGGAATACGCAGTATTTT. Amino acids: CASSYSGLRNTQYF.

This clonotype has ten or more counts. The chain is built from TRBV12-3 or TRBV12-4 and TRBJ2-3; TRBD2 matches 10 bases. The J segment lost 0 bases and the V segment lost 6 bases, leaving 3 bases of the junction unmatched. This CDR3 region has 15 residues. This chain's CDR3 is CASSTSGVSTDTQYF. The CDR3 bases are TGTGCCAGCAGCACTAGCGGGGTTAGCACAGATACGCAGTATTTT.

This clonotype was seen ten or more times. The rearrangement links TRBV30 to TRBJ2-2; D unclear. The germline V gene encodes CDR1 GTSNPN and CDR2 SVGIG (reference sequence). The CDR3 totals 12 residues. Deletions cut 0 bases from V and 2 bases from J, with 1 base between. CDR3 in DNA: TGTGCCTGGAGTGTAAACACCGGGGAGCTGTTTTTT. Protein: CAWSVNTGELFF.

This clonotype was detected ten times or more. The rearrangement joins TRBV12-3 or TRBV12-4 to TRBJ1-1; possibly TRBD1 for D (6 bases). The CDR3 has 13 amino acids. V lost 1 base, J lost 8 bases, and 11 bases lay in between. The CDR3 loop reads CASSLGGRGEAFF. The CDR3 bases are TGTGCCAGCAGTTTAGGGGGCAGGGGAGAAGCTTTCTTT.

A few counts support this clonotype. The chain is built from TRBV7-8 and TRBJ2-7, with D hard to call. Germline V gives CDR1 SGHVS, CDR2 FQNEAQ. This CDR3 contains 14 residues. Trimming left V 1 base short and J 2 bases short, with 9 bases between. Here the CDR3 reads CASSLVPLAYEQYF. Here the CDR3 DNA reads TGTGCCAGCAGCTTAGTTCCGTTAGCCTACGAGCAGTACTTC. Complete variable domain (other parts from reference TRBV7-8 and TRBJ2-7): GAGVSQSPRYKVAKRGQDVALRCDPISGHVSLFWYQQALGQGPEFLTYFQNEAQLDKSGLPSDRFFAERPEGSVSTLKIQRTQQEDSAVYLCASSLVPLAYEQYFGPGTRLTVT.

This clonotype has at least ten counts. The chain employs TRBV20-1 and TRBJ2-1; weak D call: TRBD2 (6 bases). The V end lost 5 bases, the J end lost 7 bases, and 24 bases lay between the germline ends. This CDR3 has 16 residues. Germline V gene sequence: CDR1 DFQATT, CDR2 SNEGSKA (reference sequence). The CDR3 sequence: CSASEGRRTRGNEQFF. The CDR3 nucleotides are TGCAGTGCTTCAGAAGGGAGGAGGACGAGAGGGAATGAGCAGTTCTTC.

This clonotype has at least ten counts. This chain joins TRBV20-1 and TRBJ1-2; D ambiguous. Trimming shortened V by 0 bases and J by 2 bases, and 7 bases separated the two germline ends. The germline gives CDR1 DFQATT, CDR2 SNEGSKA (reference sequence). CDR3 length: 13 amino acids. DNA of the CDR3: TGCAGTGCTAGAGATGGAAGGAACTATGGCTACACCTTC. Translated: CSARDGRNYGYTF.

The chain is built from TRBV15 and TRBJ2-3, with D maybe TRBD1 (6 bases). Germline CDR1 and CDR2: LNHNV and YYDKDF (reference sequence). The CDR3 is 17 residues long. Trimming took 0 bases from V and 7 from J, leaving 20 bases between them. The CDR3 sequence is CATSRELGQGIQNTQYF. DNA of the CDR3: TGTGCCACCAGCAGAGAGTTGGGGCAGGGGATTCAAAATACGCAGTATTTT.

This clonotype has a count of ten or more. This chain uses TRBV14 with TRBJ1-3; D unresolved. Germline CDR1 SGHDN, CDR2 FVKESK. Trimming removed 1 base at V and 4 bases at J, with 20 bases between. The CDR3 has 18 amino acids. The CDR3 loop is CASSQGTPRNPSGNTIYF. Written as DNA, the CDR3 is TGTGCCAGCAGCCAAGGGACCCCCAGAAACCCTTCCGGAAACACCATATATTTT.

This clonotype showed up many times. The chain couples TRBV5-1 to TRBJ2-2, with 7 bases aligning to TRBD2. Germline values: CDR1 SGHRS, CDR2 YFSETQ. The V gene end was trimmed by 2 bases and the J gene end by 6 bases; junction bases not matched to a gene: 4. The CDR3 contains 14 residues. CDR3 amino acids: CASSFYTSAGELFF. CDR3 DNA sequence: TGCGCCAGCAGCTTTTATACTAGCGCCGGGGAGCTGTTTTTT.

The sample holds many counts of this clonotype. The chain uses TRBV12-3 or TRBV12-4 and TRBJ2-5; D unresolved. V was cut by 5 bases and J by 5 bases, with 15 bases left in between. The CDR3 sequence is 14 residues long. The CDR3 loop is CASSPGRAWETQYF. The CDR3 DNA is TGTGCCAGCAGTCCCGGACGGGCCTGGGAGACCCAGTACTTC.

In regard to this clonotype: An end of the junction differs from the germline gene, which may be a read error. The rearrangement uses TRBV5-5 and TRBJ2-1; maybe TRBD2 (7 bases). This CDR3 has 15 amino acids. The germline V gene has CDR1 SGHKS and CDR2 YYEKEE (reference sequence). The CDR3 reads CASSLGGGGYNEQLF. The CDR3, as DNA: TGTGCCAGCAGCCTGGGCGGGGGCGGGTACAATGAGCAGCTCTTC.